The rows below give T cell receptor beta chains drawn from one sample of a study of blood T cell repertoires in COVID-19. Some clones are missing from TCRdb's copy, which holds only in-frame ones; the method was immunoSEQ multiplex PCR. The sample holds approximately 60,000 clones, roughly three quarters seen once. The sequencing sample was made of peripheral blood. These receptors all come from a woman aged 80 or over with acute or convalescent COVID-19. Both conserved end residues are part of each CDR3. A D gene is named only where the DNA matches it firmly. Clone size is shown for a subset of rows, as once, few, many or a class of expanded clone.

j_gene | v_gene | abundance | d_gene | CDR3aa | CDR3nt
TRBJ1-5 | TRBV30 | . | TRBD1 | CAWSDTGGGINQPQHF | TGTGCCTGGAGCGACACAGGGGGAGGAATTAATCAGCCCCAGCATTTT
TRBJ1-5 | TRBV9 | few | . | CASSVGSMGTKSNQPQHF | TGTGCCAGCAGCGTAGGAAGTATGGGGACAAAGAGCAATCAGCCCCAGCATTTT
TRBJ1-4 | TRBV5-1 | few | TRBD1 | CASSWDSSNEKLFF | TGCGCCAGCAGCTGGGACAGCTCTAATGAAAAACTGTTTTTT
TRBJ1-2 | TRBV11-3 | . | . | CASLRAVPYGYTF | TGTGCCTCACTGAGGGCAGTTCCTTATGGCTACACCTTC
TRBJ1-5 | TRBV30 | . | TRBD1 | CAWSPGTGLQPQHF | TGTGCCTGGAGTCCCGGGACAGGTCTTCAGCCCCAGCATTTT
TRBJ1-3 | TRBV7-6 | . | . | CASSFTGKSGNTIYF | TGTGCCAGCAGCTTCACAGGGAAATCTGGAAACACCATATATTTT
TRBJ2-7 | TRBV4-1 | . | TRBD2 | CASSQDLATSGRLSFYEQYF | TGCGCCAGCAGCCAAGATTTAGCGACTAGCGGGAGACTTAGTTTCTACGAGCAGTACTTC
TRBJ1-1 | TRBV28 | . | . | CASSFLIGRVSEAFF | TGTGCCAGCAGTTTTTTAATAGGGAGGGTCTCTGAAGCTTTCTTT
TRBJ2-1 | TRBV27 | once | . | CASSLSGLKGNWQFF | TGTGCCAGCAGTTTATCAGGACTAAAGGGCAATTGGCAGTTCTTC
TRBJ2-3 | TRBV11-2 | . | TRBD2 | CASSSRGAGGGSTQYF | TGTGCCAGCAGCTCCCGCGGAGCGGGAGGGGGGAGTACGCAGTATTTT
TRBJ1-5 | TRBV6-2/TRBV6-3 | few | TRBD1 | CASSYSIQGARGKGAYQPQHF | TGTGCCAGCAGTTACTCGATTCAGGGGGCGCGGGGAAAAGGAGCCTATCAGCCCCAGCATTTT
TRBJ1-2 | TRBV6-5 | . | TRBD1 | CASSRGTVYGYTF | TGTGCCAGCAGTCGCGGGACAGTCTATGGCTACACCTTC
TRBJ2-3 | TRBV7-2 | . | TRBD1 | CASSPRTGLSTDTQYF | TGTGCCAGCAGCCCTCGGACAGGGCTTAGCACAGATACGCAGTATTTT
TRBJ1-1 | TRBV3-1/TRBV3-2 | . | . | CASSPGAGHTEAFF | TGTGCCAGCAGCCCTGGGGCAGGGCACACTGAAGCTTTCTTT
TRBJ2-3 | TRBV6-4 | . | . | CASRRRGSDTQYF | TGTGCCAGCAGGCGGAGGGGATCAGATACGCAGTATTTT
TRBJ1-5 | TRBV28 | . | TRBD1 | CASSTGGSGNQPQHF | TGTGCCAGCAGTACAGGGGGCTCGGGCAATCAGCCCCAGCATTTT
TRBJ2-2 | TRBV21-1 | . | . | CASSKDCLAGRRELFF | TGTGCCAGCAGCAAAGATTGCCTAGCGGGACGGAGGGAGCTGTTTTTT
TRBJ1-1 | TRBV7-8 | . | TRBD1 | CASSFWTGGGAFF | TGTGCCAGCAGCTTTTGGACAGGGGGGGGAGCTTTCTTT
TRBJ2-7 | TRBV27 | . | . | CASSLSTVSHEQYF | TGTGCCAGCAGTTTATCCACGGTATCCCACGAGCAGTACTTC
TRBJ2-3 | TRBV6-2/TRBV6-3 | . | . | CASSYGLKADTQYF | TGTGCCAGCAGTTACGGACTAAAAGCAGATACGCAGTATTTT
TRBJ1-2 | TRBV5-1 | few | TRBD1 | CASSFTGGVGYTF | TGCGCCAGCAGCTTTACAGGGGGAGTTGGCTACACCTTC
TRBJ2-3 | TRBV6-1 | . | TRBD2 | CASSEGSGGWDTDTQYF | TGTGCCAGCAGTGAAGGGAGCGGGGGGTGGGACACAGATACGCAGTATTTT
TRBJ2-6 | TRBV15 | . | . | CATSLWGPGANVLTF | TGTGCCACCAGCCTCTGGGGGCCAGGGGCCAACGTCCTGACTTTC
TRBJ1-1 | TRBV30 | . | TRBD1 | CAWSLTGGGGTEAFF | TGTGCCTGGAGCTTGACAGGGGGCGGTGGGACTGAAGCTTTCTTT
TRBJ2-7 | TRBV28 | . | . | CASTSGTGEQYF | TGTGCCAGCACCTCGGGAACGGGCGAGCAGTACTTC
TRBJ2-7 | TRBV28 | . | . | CATLGGVGTYEQYF | TGTGCCACCCTAGGGGGGGTGGGGACCTACGAGCAGTACTTC
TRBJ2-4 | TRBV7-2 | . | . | CASSLGGVRLAKNIQYF | TGTGCCAGCAGCTTAGGAGGCGTCCGGTTAGCCAAAAACATTCAGTACTTC
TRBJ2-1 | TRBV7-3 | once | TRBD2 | CASSPSGTSGIYNEQFF | TGTGCCAGCAGCCCAAGCGGGACTAGCGGGATCTACAATGAGCAGTTCTTC
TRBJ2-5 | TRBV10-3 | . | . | CAIRDGGAAQETQYF | TGTGCCATCAGGGACGGAGGGGCAGCACAAGAGACCCAGTACTTC
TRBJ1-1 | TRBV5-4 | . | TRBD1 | CASSPPGQGAQSEAFF | TGTGCCAGCAGCCCCCCGGGACAGGGGGCCCAAAGTGAAGCTTTCTTT
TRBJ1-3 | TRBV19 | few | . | CASSTLTASGNTIYF | TGTGCCAGTAGTACCCTGACAGCATCTGGAAACACCATATATTTT
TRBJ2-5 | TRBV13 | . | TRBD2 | CASSDRTSGGEETQYF | TGTGCCAGCAGCGACCGGACTAGCGGGGGAGAAGAGACCCAGTACTTC
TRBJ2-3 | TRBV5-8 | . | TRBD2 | CASSLTGTTADTQYF | TGTGCCAGCAGCTTGACCGGGACTACGGCAGATACGCAGTATTTT
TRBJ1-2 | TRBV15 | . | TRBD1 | CATSKEAGGKNGYTF | TGTGCCACCAGCAAGGAGGCAGGGGGAAAGAATGGCTACACCTTC
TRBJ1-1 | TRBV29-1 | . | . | CSVGLGGLNTEAFF | TGCAGCGTGGGCCTTGGGGGCCTGAACACTGAAGCTTTCTTT
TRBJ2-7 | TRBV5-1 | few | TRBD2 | CASSSQTTSGNYEQYF | TGCGCCAGCAGCTCGCAAACGACTAGCGGAAATTACGAGCAGTACTTC
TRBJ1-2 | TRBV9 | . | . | CASSSEGGYTF | TGTGCCAGCAGCTCAGAGGGTGGCTACACCTTC
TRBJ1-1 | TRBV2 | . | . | CASQAGVGTEAFF | TGTGCCAGCCAAGCGGGGGTAGGCACTGAAGCTTTCTTT
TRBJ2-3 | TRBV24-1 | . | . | CATSDFTRGRDTQYF | TGTGCCACCAGTGACTTTACTAGAGGGAGGGATACGCAGTATTTT
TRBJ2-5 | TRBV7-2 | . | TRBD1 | CASRSTGVETQYF | TGTGCCAGCAGATCGACAGGGGTGGAGACCCAGTACTTC
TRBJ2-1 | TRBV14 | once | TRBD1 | CASSQEIGTGRNEQFF | TGTGCCAGCAGCCAAGAGATCGGGACAGGAAGGAATGAGCAGTTCTTC
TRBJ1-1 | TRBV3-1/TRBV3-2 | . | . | CASSPYSGAEAFF | TGTGCCAGCAGCCCCTACTCAGGGGCTGAAGCTTTCTTT
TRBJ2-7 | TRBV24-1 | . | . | CATSDGTRLYEQYF | TGTGCCACCAGTGATGGGACACGCCTCTACGAGCAGTACTTC
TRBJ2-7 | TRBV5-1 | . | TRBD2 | CASRGTSGRGEQYF | TGCGCCAGCAGGGGGACTAGCGGGAGGGGCGAGCAGTACTTC
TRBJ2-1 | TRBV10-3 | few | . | CAISESGTHYNEQFF | TGTGCCATCAGTGAGTCCGGGACACATTACAATGAGCAGTTCTTC
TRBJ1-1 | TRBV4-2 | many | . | CASSQSIDSRGNEAFF | TGTGCCAGCAGCCAATCAATCGATTCGCGGGGGAATGAAGCTTTCTTT
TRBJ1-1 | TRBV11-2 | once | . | CASSLTSEAFF | TGTGCCAGCAGCTTAACAAGTGAAGCTTTCTTT
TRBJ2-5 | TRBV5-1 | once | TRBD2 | CASSLWGLAGLRQETQYF | TGCGCCAGCAGCCTGTGGGGACTAGCGGGACTTCGCCAAGAGACCCAGTACTTC
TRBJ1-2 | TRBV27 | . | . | CASSYVGGIGYTF | TGTGCCAGCAGTTACGTAGGAGGGATTGGCTACACCTTC